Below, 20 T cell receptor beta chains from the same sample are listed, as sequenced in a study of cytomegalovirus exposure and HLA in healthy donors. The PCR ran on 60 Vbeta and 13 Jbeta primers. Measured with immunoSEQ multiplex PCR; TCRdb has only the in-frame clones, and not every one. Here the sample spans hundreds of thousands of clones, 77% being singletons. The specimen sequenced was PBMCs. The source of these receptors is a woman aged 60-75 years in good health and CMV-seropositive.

CDR3 coding DNA: TGTGCCAGCAGCTTAGGAGGGGCGGGGTCGATCTACAATGAGCAGTTCTTC. This sequence encodes CASSLGGAGSIYNEQFF. J is TRBJ2-1 and V is TRBV7-8, with D perhaps TRBD2 (6 bases). The V end lost 1 base, the J end lost 3 bases, and 16 bases lay between the germline ends. This CDR3 is 17 amino acids long. In germline, CDR1 is SGHVS, CDR2 FQNEAQ. Combining the CDR3 with reference TRBV7-8 and TRBJ2-1 gives the whole variable domain GAGVSQSPRYKVAKRGQDVALRCDPISGHVSLFWYQQALGQGPEFLTYFQNEAQLDKSGLPSDRFFAERPEGSVSTLKIQRTQQEDSAVYLCASSLGGAGSIYNEQFFGPGTRLTVL.

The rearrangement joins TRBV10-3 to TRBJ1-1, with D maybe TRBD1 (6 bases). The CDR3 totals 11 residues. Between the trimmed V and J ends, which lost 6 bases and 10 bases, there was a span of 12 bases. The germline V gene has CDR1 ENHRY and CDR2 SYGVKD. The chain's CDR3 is CAIRGTSAAFF. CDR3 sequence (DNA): TGTGCCATCAGAGGGACATCGGCAGCTTTCTTT.

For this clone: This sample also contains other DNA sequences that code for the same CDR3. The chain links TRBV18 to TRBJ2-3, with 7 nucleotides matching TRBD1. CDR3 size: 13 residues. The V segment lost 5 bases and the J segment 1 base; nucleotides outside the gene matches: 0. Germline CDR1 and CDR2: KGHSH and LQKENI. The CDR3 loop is CASSGQGTDTQYF. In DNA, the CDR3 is TGTGCCAGCTCAGGACAGGGCACAGATACGCAGTATTTT.

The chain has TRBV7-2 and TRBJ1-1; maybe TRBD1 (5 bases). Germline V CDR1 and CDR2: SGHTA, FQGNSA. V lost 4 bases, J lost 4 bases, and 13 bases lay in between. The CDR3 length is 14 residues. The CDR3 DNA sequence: TGTGCCAGCAGCTATTCTTTCGGGGGCACTGAAGCTTTCTTT. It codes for CASSYSFGGTEAFF.

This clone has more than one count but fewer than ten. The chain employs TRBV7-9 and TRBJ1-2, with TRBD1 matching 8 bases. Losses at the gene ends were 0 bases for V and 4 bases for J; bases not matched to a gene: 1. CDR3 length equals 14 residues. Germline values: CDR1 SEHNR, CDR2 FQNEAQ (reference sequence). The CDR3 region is CASSLADRAYGYTF. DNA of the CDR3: TGTGCCAGCAGCTTAGCGGACAGGGCCTATGGCTACACCTTC.

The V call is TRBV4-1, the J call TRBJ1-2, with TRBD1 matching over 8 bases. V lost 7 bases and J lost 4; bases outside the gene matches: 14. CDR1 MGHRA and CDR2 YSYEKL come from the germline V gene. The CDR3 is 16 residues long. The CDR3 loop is CASTRQGQASGYGYTF. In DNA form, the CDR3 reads TGCGCCAGCACCCGACAGGGACAGGCAAGTGGCTATGGCTACACCTTC.

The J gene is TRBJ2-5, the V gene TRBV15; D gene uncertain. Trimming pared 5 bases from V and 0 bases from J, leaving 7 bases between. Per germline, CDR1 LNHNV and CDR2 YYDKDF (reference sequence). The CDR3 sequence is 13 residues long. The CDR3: CATSERHQETQYF. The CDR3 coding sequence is TGTGCCACCAGCGAGAGGCACCAAGAGACCCAGTACTTC.

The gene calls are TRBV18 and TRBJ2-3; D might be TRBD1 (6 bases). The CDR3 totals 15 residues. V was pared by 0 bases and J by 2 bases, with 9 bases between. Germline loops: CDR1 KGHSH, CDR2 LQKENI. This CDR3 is CASSPPRTATDTQYF. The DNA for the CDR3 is TGTGCCAGCTCACCACCGCGGACAGCCACAGATACGCAGTATTTT.

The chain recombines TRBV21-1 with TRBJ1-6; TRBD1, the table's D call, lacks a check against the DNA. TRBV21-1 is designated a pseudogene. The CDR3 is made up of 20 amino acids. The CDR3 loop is CASSKVRGTKTRSYNSPLHF. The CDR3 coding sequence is TGTGCCAGCAGCAAAGTCAGGGGAACCAAAACTAGGTCCTATAATTCACCCCTCCACTTT.

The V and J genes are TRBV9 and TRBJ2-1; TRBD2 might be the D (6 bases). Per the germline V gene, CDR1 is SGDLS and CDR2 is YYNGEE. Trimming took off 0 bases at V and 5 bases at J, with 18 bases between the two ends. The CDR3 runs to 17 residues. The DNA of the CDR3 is TGTGCCAGCAGCGTAGAGGGTGTGGCGGGGTCCCACAATGAGCAGTTCTTC. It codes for CASSVEGVAGSHNEQFF.

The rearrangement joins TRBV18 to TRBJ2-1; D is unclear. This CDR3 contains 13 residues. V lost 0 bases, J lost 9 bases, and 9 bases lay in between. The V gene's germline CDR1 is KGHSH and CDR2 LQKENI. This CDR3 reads CASSPPSVGEQFF. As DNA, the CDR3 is TGTGCCAGCTCACCACCGTCGGTTGGTGAGCAGTTCTTC.

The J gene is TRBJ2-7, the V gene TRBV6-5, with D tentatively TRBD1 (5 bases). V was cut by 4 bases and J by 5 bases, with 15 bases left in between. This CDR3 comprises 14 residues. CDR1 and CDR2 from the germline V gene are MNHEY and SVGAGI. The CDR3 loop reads CASSSYQGSHEQYF. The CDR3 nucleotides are TGTGCCAGCAGTTCCTACCAGGGTTCTCACGAGCAGTACTTC.

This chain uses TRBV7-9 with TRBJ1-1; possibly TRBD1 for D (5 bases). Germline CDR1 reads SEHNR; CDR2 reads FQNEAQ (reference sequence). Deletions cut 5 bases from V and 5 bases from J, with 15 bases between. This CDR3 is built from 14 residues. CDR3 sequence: CASSRREGRTEAFF. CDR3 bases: TGTGCCAGCAGCCGGCGGGAGGGGAGGACTGAAGCTTTCTTT.

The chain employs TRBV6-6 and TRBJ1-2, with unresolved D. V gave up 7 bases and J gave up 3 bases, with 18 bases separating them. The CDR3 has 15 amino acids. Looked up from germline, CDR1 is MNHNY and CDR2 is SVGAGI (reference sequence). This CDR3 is CASTGRIFGHYGYTF. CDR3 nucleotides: TGTGCCAGCACCGGCAGGATTTTCGGTCACTATGGCTACACCTTC.

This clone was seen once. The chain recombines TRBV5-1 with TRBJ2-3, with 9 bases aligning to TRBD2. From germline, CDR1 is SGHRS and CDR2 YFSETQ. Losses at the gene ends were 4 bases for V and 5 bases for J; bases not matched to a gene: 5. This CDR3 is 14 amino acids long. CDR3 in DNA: TGCGCCAGCAGCCCGGCGGGGGGGGTAGATACGCAGTATTTT. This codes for CASSPAGGVDTQYF.

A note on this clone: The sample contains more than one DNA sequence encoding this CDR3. The CDR3 protein is CASSYSTGGYGYTF. The DNA for the CDR3 is TGTGCCAGCAGTTACTCGACCGGGGGCTATGGCTACACCTTC. The J gene is TRBJ1-2, the V gene TRBV6-5, with D possibly being TRBD1 (5 bases). CDR1 is MNHEY and CDR2 is SVGAGI in the germline V gene. The V and J ends lost 0 bases and 4 bases respectively, with 9 bases between them. CDR3 length: 14 residues.

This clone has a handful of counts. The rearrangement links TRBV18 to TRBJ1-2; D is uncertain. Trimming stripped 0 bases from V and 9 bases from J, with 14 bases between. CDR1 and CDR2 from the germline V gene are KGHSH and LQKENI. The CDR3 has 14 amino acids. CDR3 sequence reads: CASSPPQQQLRYTF. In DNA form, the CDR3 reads TGTGCCAGCTCACCACCACAGCAGCAACTGCGCTACACCTTC.

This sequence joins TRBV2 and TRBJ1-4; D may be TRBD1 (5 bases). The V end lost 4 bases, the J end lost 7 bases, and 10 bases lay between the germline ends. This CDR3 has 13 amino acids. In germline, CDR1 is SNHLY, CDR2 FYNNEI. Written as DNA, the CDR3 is TGTGCCAGCAGTGTGCAGGGCGGTGAAAAACTGTTTTTT. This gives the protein CASSVQGGEKLFF. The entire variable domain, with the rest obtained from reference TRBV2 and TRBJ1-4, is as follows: EPEVTQTPSHQVTQMGQEVILRCVPISNHLYFYWYRQILGQKVEFLVSFYNNEISEKSEIFDDQFSVERPDGSNFTLKIRSTKLEDSAMYFCASSVQGGEKLFFGSGTQLSVL.

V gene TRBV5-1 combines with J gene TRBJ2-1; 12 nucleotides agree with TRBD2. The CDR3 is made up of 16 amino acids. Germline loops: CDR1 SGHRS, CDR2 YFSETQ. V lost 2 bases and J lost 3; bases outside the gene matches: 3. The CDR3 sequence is CASSFGLAGNYNEQFF. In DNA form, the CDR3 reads TGCGCCAGCAGCTTTGGACTAGCGGGAAACTACAATGAGCAGTTCTTC.

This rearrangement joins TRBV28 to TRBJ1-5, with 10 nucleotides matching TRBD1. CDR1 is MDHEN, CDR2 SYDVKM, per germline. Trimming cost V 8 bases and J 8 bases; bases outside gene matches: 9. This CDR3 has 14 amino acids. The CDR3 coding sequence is TGTGCCAGCCTCGGGGGGGACAGGGGTGAGCCCCAGCATTTT. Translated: CASLGGDRGEPQHF. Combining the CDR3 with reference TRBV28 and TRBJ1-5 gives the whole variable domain DVKVTQSSRYLVKRTGEKVFLECVQDMDHENMFWYRQDPGLGLRLIYFSYDVKMKEKGDIPEGYSVSREKKERFSLILESASTNQTSMYLCASLGGDRGEPQHFGDGTRLSIL.